The 2 T cell receptor beta chains listed next were all sequenced from one sample in a study of T cell responses to AZD1222 COVID-19 vaccine. TCRdb's copy holds only in-frame clones and misses some; the assay was immunoSEQ multiplex PCR. This repertoire shows about 150,000 clones, around 93% found once; its top ten account for about 4.4%. The sequencing used peripheral blood, collected on day 0 of AZD1222 vaccination. All receptors derive from an adult in good health.

The chain joins TRBV2 to TRBJ2-5, with D perhaps TRBD2 (5 bases). Germline V gives CDR1 SNHLY, CDR2 FYNNEI. The CDR3 is 12 residues long. The V and J ends lost 8 bases and 1 base respectively, with 8 bases between them. Here the CDR3 reads CASRLLQETQYF. Here the CDR3 DNA reads TGTGCCAGCCGACTACTCCAAGAGACCCAGTACTTC.

The chain recombines TRBV29-1 with TRBJ2-3; 9 bases align to TRBD2. The CDR3 has 14 amino acids. In germline, CDR1 is SQVTM, CDR2 ANQGSEA. V trimming: 3 bases; J trimming: 3 bases; junction bases outside the gene matches: 4. The CDR3 DNA reads TGCAGCGTTGAGGGCGGGAGGGGAACAGATACGCAGTATTTT. Its translation: CSVEGGRGTDTQYF.